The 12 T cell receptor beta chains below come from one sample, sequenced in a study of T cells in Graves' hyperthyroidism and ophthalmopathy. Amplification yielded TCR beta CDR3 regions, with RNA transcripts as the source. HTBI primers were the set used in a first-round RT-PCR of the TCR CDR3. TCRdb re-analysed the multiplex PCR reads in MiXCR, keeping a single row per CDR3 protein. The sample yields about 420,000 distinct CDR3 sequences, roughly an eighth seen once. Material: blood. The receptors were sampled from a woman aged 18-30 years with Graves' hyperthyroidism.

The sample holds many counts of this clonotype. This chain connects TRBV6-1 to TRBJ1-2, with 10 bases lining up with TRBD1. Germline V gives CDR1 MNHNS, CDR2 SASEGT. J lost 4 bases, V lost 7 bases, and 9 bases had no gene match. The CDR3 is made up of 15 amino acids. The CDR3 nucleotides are TGTGCCAGCACCCGCGACAGGGGGCGTGTCTATGGCTACACCTTC. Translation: CASTRDRGRVYGYTF.

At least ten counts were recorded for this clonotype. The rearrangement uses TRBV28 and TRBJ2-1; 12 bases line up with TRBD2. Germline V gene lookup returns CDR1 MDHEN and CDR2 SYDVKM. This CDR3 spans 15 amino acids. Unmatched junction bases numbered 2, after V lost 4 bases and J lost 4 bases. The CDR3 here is CASSSLAGGYNEQFF. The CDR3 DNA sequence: TGTGCCAGCAGTTCTCTAGCGGGAGGGTACAATGAGCAGTTCTTC. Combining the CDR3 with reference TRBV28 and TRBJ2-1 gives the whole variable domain DVKVTQSSRYLVKRTGEKVFLECVQDMDHENMFWYRQDPGLGLRLIYFSYDVKMKEKGDIPEGYSVSREKKERFSLILESASTNQTSMYLCASSSLAGGYNEQFFGPGTRLTVL.

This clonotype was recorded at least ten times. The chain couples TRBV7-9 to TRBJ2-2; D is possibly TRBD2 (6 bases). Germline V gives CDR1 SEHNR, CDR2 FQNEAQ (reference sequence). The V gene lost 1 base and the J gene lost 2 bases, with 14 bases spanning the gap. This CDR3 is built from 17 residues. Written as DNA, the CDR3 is TGTGCCAGCAGCTTAGTCGTCAGGGCGGGAAACACCGGGGAGCTGTTTTTT. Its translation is CASSLVVRAGNTGELFF.

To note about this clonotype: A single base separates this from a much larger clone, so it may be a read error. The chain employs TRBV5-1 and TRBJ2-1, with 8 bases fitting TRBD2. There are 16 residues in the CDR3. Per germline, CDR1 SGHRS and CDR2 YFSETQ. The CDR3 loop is CASSGMPGLDYSEQFF. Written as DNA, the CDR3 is TGCGCCAGCAGCGGGATGCCGGGACTAGACTACAGTGAGCAGTTCTTC.

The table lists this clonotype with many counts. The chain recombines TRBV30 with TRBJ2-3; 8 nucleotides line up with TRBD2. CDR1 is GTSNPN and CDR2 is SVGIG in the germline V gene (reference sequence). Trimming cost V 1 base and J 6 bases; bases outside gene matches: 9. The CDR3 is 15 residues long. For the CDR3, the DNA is TGTGCCTGGAGTGGGGGTAGCGGGAAGGCGGATACGCAGTATTTT. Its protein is CAWSGGSGKADTQYF.

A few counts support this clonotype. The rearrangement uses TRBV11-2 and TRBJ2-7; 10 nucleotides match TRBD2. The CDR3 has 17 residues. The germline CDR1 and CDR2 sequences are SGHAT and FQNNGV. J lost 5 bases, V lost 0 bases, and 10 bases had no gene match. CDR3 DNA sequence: TGTGCCAGCAGCTTAGAACCATCCAGCGGGAGGGCGGACGAGCAGTACTTC. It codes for CASSLEPSSGRADEQYF.

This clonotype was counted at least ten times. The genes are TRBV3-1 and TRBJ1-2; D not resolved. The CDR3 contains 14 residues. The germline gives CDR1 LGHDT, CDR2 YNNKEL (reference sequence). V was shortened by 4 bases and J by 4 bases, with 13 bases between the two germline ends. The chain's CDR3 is CASSPPGSPYGYTF. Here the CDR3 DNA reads TGTGCCAGCAGCCCCCCCGGGTCTCCCTATGGCTACACCTTC.

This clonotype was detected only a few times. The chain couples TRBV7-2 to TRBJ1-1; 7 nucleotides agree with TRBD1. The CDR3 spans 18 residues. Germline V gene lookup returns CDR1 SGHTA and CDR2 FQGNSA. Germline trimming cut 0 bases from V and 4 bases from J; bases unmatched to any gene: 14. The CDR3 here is CASSLAWQGVGMSTEAFF. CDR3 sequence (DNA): TGTGCCAGCAGCTTAGCGTGGCAGGGGGTCGGTATGAGCACTGAAGCTTTCTTT.

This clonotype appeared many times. As DNA, the CDR3 is TGTGCCAGCAGCTTAGAGGGACAGGGGAAGGAGTACTTC. Residues: CASSLEGQGKEYF. The V and J genes are TRBV7-9 and TRBJ2-7, with 10 bases that match TRBD1. The CDR3 contains 13 residues. Trimming at V came to 1 base and at J to 11 bases, leaving 5 bases not matched to a gene. Germline V lookup: CDR1 SEHNR, CDR2 FQNEAQ (reference sequence).

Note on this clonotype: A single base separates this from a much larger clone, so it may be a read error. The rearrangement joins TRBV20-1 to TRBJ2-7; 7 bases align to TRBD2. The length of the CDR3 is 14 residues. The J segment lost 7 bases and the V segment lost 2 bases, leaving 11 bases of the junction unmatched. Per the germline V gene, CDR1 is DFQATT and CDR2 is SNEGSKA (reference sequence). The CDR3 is CSARSLAEINEQYF. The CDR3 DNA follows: TGCAGTGCTAGATCCCTAGCGGAGATCAATGAGCAGTACTTC.

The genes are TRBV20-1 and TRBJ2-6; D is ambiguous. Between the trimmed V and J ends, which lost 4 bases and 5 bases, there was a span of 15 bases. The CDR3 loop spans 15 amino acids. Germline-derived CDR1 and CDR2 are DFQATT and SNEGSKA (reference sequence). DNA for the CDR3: TGCAGTGCTACCCCCCTCACTTTTCGGGCCAACGTCCTGACTTTC. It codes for CSATPLTFRANVLTF.

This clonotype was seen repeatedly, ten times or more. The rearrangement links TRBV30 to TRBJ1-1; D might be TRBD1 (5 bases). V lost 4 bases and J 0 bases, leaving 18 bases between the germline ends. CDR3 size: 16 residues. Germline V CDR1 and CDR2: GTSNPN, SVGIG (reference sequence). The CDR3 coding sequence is TGTGCCTGGAAAATACGGGGTGGGGGAATGAACACTGAAGCTTTCTTT. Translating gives CAWKIRGGGMNTEAFF.